Below, 2 T cell receptor beta chains from the same sample are listed, as sequenced in a study of CD8 T cells in ankylosing spondylitis (dated by TCRdb to 2015 to 2018). The library was produced with 5' RACE. TCRdb records Illumina HiSeq 2500 as the sequencer. Using fastp at Q25 and MiXCR, TCRdb reprocessed the public reads and kept productive beta chains. CDR3 protein sequences are deduplicated, and each keeps its most common genes and DNA. This sample has hundreds of thousands of distinct CDR3 sequences in its table, and 20% to 25% of those were observed once. The top ten clonotypes cover roughly 3.6% of the sample. Material for sequencing was blood, either unsorted or a sorted T cell fraction (not recorded which). The origin of the receptors is a female donor with ankylosing spondylitis or in good health (not recorded which).

This clonotype was recorded a few times. J is TRBJ2-4 and V is TRBV7-2; TRBD1 or TRBD2 may be the D gene (5 bases each). Germline CDR1 SGHTA, CDR2 FQGNSA. This CDR3 has 16 residues. Trimming took 5 bases from V and 0 from J, leaving 14 bases between them. The CDR3 spells CASSQRGNIAKNIQYF. CDR3 bases: TGTGCCAGCAGCCAACGGGGCAATATAGCCAAAAACATTCAGTACTTC.

This clonotype appeared a single time. The rearrangement uses TRBV20-1 and TRBJ2-1; 12 bases agree with TRBD2. Germline V CDR1 and CDR2: DFQATT, SNEGSKA (reference sequence). The CDR3 has 14 amino acids. The CDR3 nucleotides are TGCAGCTGGGGACTAGCGGGCCAGTTTAGTGAGCAGTTCTTC. It specifies CSWGLAGQFSEQFF.